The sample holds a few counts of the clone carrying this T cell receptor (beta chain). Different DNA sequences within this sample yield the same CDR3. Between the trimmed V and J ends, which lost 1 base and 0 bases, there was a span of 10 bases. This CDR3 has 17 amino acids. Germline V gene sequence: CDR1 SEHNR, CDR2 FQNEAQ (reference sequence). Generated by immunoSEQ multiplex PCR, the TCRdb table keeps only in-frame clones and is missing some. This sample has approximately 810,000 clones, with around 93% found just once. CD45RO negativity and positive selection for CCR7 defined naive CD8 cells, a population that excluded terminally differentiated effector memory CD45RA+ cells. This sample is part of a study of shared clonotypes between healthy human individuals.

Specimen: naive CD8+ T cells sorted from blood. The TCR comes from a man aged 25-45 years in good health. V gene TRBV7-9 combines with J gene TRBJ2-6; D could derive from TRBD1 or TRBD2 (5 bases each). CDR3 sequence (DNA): TGTGCCAGCAGCTTAGGAGGTGGGGGCTCTGGGGCCAACGTCCTGACTTTC. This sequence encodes CASSLGGGGSGANVLTF.